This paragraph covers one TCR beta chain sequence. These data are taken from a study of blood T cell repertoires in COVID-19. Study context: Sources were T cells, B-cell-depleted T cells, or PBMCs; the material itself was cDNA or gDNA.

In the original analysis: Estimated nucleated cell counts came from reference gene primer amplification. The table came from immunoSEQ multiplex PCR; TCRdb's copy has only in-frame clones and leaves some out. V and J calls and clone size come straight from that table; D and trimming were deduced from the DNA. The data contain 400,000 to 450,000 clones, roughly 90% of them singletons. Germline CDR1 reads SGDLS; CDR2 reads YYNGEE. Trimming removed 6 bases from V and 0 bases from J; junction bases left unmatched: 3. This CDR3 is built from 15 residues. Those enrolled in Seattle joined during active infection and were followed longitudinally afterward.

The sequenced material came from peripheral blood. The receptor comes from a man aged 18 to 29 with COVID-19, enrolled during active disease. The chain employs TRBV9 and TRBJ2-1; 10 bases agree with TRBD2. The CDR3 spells CASTASGSSYNEQFF. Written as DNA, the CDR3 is TGTGCCAGCACCGCTAGCGGGAGCTCCTACAATGAGCAGTTCTTC.